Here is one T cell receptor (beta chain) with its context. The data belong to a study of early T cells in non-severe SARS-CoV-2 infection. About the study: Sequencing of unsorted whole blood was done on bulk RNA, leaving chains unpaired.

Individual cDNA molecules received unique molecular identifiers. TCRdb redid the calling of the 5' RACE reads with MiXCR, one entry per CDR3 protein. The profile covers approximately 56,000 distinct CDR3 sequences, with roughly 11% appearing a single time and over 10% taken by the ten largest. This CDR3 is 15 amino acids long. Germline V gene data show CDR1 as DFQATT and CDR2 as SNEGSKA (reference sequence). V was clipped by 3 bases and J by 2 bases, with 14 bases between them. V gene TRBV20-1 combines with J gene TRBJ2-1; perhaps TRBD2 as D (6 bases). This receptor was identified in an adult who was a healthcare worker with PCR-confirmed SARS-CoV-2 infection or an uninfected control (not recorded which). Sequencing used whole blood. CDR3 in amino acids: CSARRWGGAYNEQFF. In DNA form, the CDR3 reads TGCAGTGCTAGGAGGTGGGGCGGGGCCTACAATGAGCAGTTCTTC.